This TCR beta chain was found in a study of blood T cell repertoires in COVID-19. This clone was found once. Original methodology: Amplification of reference gene primers was used by the study to estimate nucleated cell counts. Sequenced by immunoSEQ multiplex PCR; TCRdb stores in-frame clones only, minus some. Clone size and the V and J calls come from that table; the DNA yielded D and trimming. The repertoire holds roughly 140,000 clones, with 65% to 90% as singletons. Germline assignment: CDR1 DFQATT and CDR2 SNEGSKA (reference sequence). CDR3 length: 13 amino acids. The germline V and J ends were trimmed by 3 bases and 3 bases, with 12 bases remaining between them.

Sequencing was done on a sample of peripheral blood. The rearrangement links TRBV20-1 to TRBJ2-7, with D maybe TRBD1 (6 bases). The clonotype was recovered from a woman between 45 and 65 years old with acute or convalescent COVID-19. CDR3 sequence (DNA): TGCAGTGCTAGTAGAGGGACAAACTACGAGCAGTACTTC. Translated, it gives CSASRGTNYEQYF.